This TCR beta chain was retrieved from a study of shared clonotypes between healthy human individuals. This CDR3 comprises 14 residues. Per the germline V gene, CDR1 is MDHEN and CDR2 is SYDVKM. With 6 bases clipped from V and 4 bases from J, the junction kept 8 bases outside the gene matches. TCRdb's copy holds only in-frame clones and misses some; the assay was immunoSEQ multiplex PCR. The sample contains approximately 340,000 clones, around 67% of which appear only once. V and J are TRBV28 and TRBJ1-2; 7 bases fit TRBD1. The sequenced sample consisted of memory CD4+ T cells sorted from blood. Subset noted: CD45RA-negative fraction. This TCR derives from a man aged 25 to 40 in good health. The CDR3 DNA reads TGTGCCAGCAGCGCGACAGGGTTTACCTATGGCTACACCTTC. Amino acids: CASSATGFTYGYTF.